These 24 T cell receptor beta chains originate from one sample sequenced in a study of beta chain features in type 1 diabetes. Investigators reverse transcribed all isolated RNA, so they sequenced expressed TCRB transcripts. Only in-frame clones appear in the TCRdb table, and some are missing; sequencing was by immunoSEQ multiplex PCR. The data show nearly 700,000 clones, roughly an eighth seen once. Study-wide findings and caveats: Moderate but significant shortening of TCRB CDR3s was recorded in all four CD4+ subsets from Type 1 diabetes patients.

Their antigens are not known. The sample comprised naive CD4+ T cells from blood. All receptors derive from a man in his late teens or twenties with type 1 diabetes.

V and J are TRBV5-1 and TRBJ2-2, with 10 positions matching TRBD1. CDR1 and CDR2 from the germline V gene are SGHRS and YFSETQ. With V trimmed by 4 bases and J by 5 bases, 8 bases remained unmatched. This CDR3 is built from 16 residues. CDR3 coding DNA: TGCGCCAGCAGCCCCGCCCGGGACAGGGGTACCGGGGAGCTGTTTTTT. It encodes CASSPARDRGTGELFF. Variable domain in full (rest from reference TRBV5-1 and TRBJ2-2): KAGVTQTPRYLIKTRGQQVTLSCSPISGHRSVSWYQQTPGQGLQFLFEYFSETQRNKGNFPGRFSGRQFSNSRSEMNVSTLELGDSALYLCASSPARDRGTGELFFGEGSRLTVL.

As DNA, the CDR3 is TGTGCCTGGAGTGTACGGCTCGGAGAGACCCAGTACTTC. As protein: CAWSVRLGETQYF. The J gene is TRBJ2-7, the V gene TRBV30; D call uncertain. TRBJ2-5 matches the DNA end more closely, so the J call is doubtful. Per germline, CDR1 GTSNPN and CDR2 SVGIG (reference sequence). CDR3 length: 13 residues.

V gene TRBV9 combines with J gene TRBJ2-3, with D possibly TRBD2 on 5 matching bases. V gave up 10 bases and J gave up 2 bases, with 14 bases separating them. Looked up from germline, CDR1 is SGDLS and CDR2 is YYNGEE. There are 13 residues in the CDR3. As DNA, the CDR3 is TGTGCCGTGTCGAGGGAGCCCACAGATACGCAGTATTTT. Translating it yields CAVSREPTDTQYF.

This clone has just a few counts. The rearrangement links TRBV7-9 to TRBJ1-2; the D gene is possibly TRBD1 (5 bases). V lost 3 bases, J lost 3 bases, and 5 bases lay in between. Germline V gene sequence: CDR1 SEHNR, CDR2 FQNEAQ (reference sequence). The CDR3 contains 12 residues. Written as DNA, the CDR3 is TGTGCCAGCAGCTTGACAGACTATGGCTACACCTTC. Translated: CASSLTDYGYTF.

The chain has TRBV27 and TRBJ1-2; D is perhaps TRBD1 (6 bases). The CDR3 sequence is 14 residues long. The germline V gene encodes CDR1 MNHEY and CDR2 SMNVEV (reference sequence). The V gene lost 6 bases and the J gene lost 0 bases, with 11 bases spanning the gap. CDR3 nucleotide sequence: TGTGCCAGCAGGACAGGATTCGCTAACTATGGCTACACCTTC. It is translated as CASRTGFANYGYTF.

In this sample, this clone turned up a few times. J is TRBJ2-3 and V is TRBV10-3, with D unresolved. The CDR3 totals 12 residues. The V gene's germline CDR1 is ENHRY and CDR2 SYGVKD. Trimming shortened V by 5 bases and J by 5 bases, and 8 bases separated the two germline ends. The CDR3 nucleotides read TGTGCCATCAGTAACACGGGAGATACGCAGTATTTT. Its translation is CAISNTGDTQYF.

The sample holds a few counts of this clone. CDR3 sequence reads: CASSPTPTQETQYF. In DNA form, the CDR3 reads TGTGCCAGCTCACCCACCCCTACCCAAGAGACCCAGTACTTC. V and J are TRBV18 and TRBJ2-5; D is undetermined. Trimming cost V 3 bases and J 1 base, with 9 bases left between them. Germline-derived CDR1 and CDR2 are KGHSH and LQKENI. The CDR3 length is 14 residues.

The J gene is TRBJ2-5, the V gene TRBV5-1; D is ambiguous. CDR3 size: 14 residues. Trimming stripped 0 bases from V and 9 bases from J, with 15 bases between. In germline, CDR1 is SGHRS, CDR2 YFSETQ. CDR3 sequence (DNA): TGCGCCAGCAGCTTGGATCTGGGCCCTGTGGCCCAGTACTTC. This sequence encodes CASSLDLGPVAQYF.

J is TRBJ1-2 and V is TRBV5-1; D unclear. Germline CDR1 is SGHRS and CDR2 is YFSETQ. V was cut by 3 bases and J by 6 bases, with 18 bases left in between. CDR3 length: 15 residues. The CDR3, as DNA: TGCGCCAGCAGCTACCTAAACACCACCGGAGATGGCTACACCTTC. Protein product: CASSYLNTTGDGYTF.

This clone was picked up one time. The chain uses TRBV28 and TRBJ2-5; TRBD2 matches 9 bases. The CDR3 has 15 amino acids. V shed 1 base, J shed 4 bases, and the junction held 4 bases outside the gene matches. CDR1 is MDHEN, CDR2 SYDVKM, per germline. CDR3 protein: CASSLLAGGPETQYF. CDR3 in DNA: TGTGCCAGCAGTTTATTGGCGGGGGGGCCAGAGACCCAGTACTTC.

This clone was seen more than once but under ten times. V and J are TRBV5-1 and TRBJ2-4; perhaps D is TRBD1 or TRBD2 (5 bases each). The ends were cut back, 0 bases at V and 7 bases at J, with 11 bases in the middle. Germline-derived CDR1 and CDR2 are SGHRS and YFSETQ. This CDR3 is 14 amino acids long. CDR3 amino acids: CASSLVVGDNIQYF. The CDR3, as DNA: TGCGCCAGCAGCTTGGTAGTAGGGGACAACATTCAGTACTTC.

This clone showed up just a few times. The chain combines TRBV29-1 with TRBJ2-3, with 7 positions matching TRBD2. Germline CDR1 reads SQVTM; CDR2 reads ANQGSEA. V lost 1 base, J lost 6 bases, and 10 bases stayed unmatched. The CDR3 has 15 residues. DNA of the CDR3: TGCAGCGTTGAAGGGAGGGTCAGCGGGGCTGATACGCAGTATTTT. It translates to CSVEGRVSGADTQYF.

This clone was counted only a few times. The genes are TRBV18 and TRBJ2-1; D is perhaps TRBD1 (6 bases). Germline V gene sequence: CDR1 KGHSH, CDR2 LQKENI. CDR3 length: 14 amino acids. Trimming left V 3 bases short and J 3 bases short, with 9 bases between. The CDR3 reads CASSPRDNYNEQFF. CDR3 in DNA: TGTGCCAGCTCACCCCGGGACAACTACAATGAGCAGTTCTTC.

This clone came up a few times. The chain links TRBV30 to TRBJ2-7; possible D gene TRBD1, 7 bases. The V end was cut by 4 bases, the J end by 1 base, with 26 bases between. This CDR3 has 18 residues. The germline gives CDR1 GTSNPN, CDR2 SVGIG (reference sequence). CDR3 protein: CAWTKTFLRDRSSYEQYF. The CDR3 DNA reads as TGTGCCTGGACCAAGACCTTTTTGCGGGACAGAAGTTCCTACGAGCAGTACTTC.

This chain uses TRBV4-1 with TRBJ2-7, with D tentatively TRBD1 (5 bases). The CDR3 is 17 amino acids. Germline CDR1 reads MGHRA; CDR2 reads YSYEKL. V was pared by 1 base and J by 0 bases, with 16 bases between. The chain's CDR3 is CASSQGRGHLSSYEQYF. The DNA for the CDR3 is TGCGCCAGCAGCCAAGGCAGAGGACACCTTAGCTCCTACGAGCAGTACTTC.

This clone occurred a few times. The V gene is TRBV7-9, the J gene TRBJ1-2, with a weak D call TRBD1 (6 bases). Germline values: CDR1 SEHNR, CDR2 FQNEAQ (reference sequence). Trimming removed 1 base at V and 4 bases at J, with 7 bases between. CDR3 size: 13 residues. The CDR3 here is CASSLVRGYGYTF. DNA of the CDR3: TGTGCCAGCAGCTTAGTCAGGGGCTATGGCTACACCTTC.

This clone has more than one count but fewer than ten. The genes are TRBV7-2 and TRBJ1-4; D is unclear. This CDR3 region has 13 residues. V was cut by 3 bases and J by 3 bases, with 5 bases left in between. The germline CDR1 and CDR2 sequences are SGHTA and FQGNSA. CDR3 sequence reads: CASSFQSNEKLFF. CDR3 coding DNA: TGTGCCAGCAGCTTTCAGTCTAATGAAAAACTGTTTTTT. The whole variable domain, filled in from reference TRBV7-2 and TRBJ1-4, reads GAGVSQSPSNKVTEKGKDVELRCDPISGHTALYWYRQSLGQGLEFLIYFQGNSAPDKSGLPSDRFSAERTGGSVSTLTIQRTQQEDSAVYLCASSFQSNEKLFFGSGTQLSVL.

V usage is TRBV27 and J usage is TRBJ2-1; tentative D call: TRBD1 (7 bases). V lost 2 bases, J lost 3 bases, and 17 bases lay in between. This CDR3 spans 17 amino acids. Germline-derived CDR1 and CDR2 are MNHEY and SMNVEV (reference sequence). The CDR3 protein is CASSLGEARTGYNEQFF. In nucleotides, the CDR3 is TGTGCCAGCAGTTTAGGGGAGGCTCGGACAGGCTACAATGAGCAGTTCTTC.

This clone turned up a few times. The genes are TRBV18 and TRBJ2-7, with a tentative D call TRBD2 (5 bases). This CDR3 comprises 12 residues. Trimming removed 5 bases from V and 1 base from J, with 6 bases in between. Germline values: CDR1 KGHSH, CDR2 LQKENI. This chain's CDR3 is CASSSGSYEQYF. The CDR3 coding sequence is TGTGCCAGCTCATCGGGATCCTACGAGCAGTACTTC.

This clone was seen more than once but under ten times. The rearrangement joins TRBV7-9 to TRBJ2-3; D not resolved. Trimming removed 3 bases at V and 0 bases at J, with 7 bases between. The germline CDR1 and CDR2 sequences are SEHNR and FQNEAQ (reference sequence). The CDR3 is 14 residues long. The CDR3: CASSFGSSTDTQYF. The CDR3 DNA reads as TGTGCCAGCAGCTTTGGTTCTAGCACAGATACGCAGTATTTT. Full variable domain (outside the CDR3, taken from reference TRBV7-9 and TRBJ2-3): DTGVSQNPRHKITKRGQNVTFRCDPISEHNRLYWYRQTLGQGPEFLTYFQNEAQLEKSRLLSDRFSAERPKGSFSTLEIQRTEQGDSAMYLCASSFGSSTDTQYFGPGTRLTVL.

This clone has a handful of counts. Here the CDR3 DNA reads TGTGCCAGCAGCGGGCGGGGGCCGGGCAATGAGCAGTTCTTC. Protein sequence: CASSGRGPGNEQFF. This sequence joins TRBV7-9 and TRBJ2-1; D may be TRBD2 (7 bases). Trimming stripped 5 bases from V and 6 bases from J, with 14 bases between. Germline V lookup: CDR1 SEHNR, CDR2 FQNEAQ (reference sequence). This CDR3 spans 14 amino acids.

This clone was detected once. The J gene is TRBJ1-5, the V gene TRBV20-1; no firm D call. Trimming shortened V by 0 bases and J by 7 bases, and 4 bases separated the two germline ends. The CDR3 is made up of 11 amino acids. From germline, CDR1 is DFQATT and CDR2 SNEGSKA (reference sequence). CDR3 bases: TGCAGTGCTAGAGACGGACAGCCCCAGCATTTT. It codes for CSARDGQPQHF.

CDR3 loop: CACLSGLLNEKLFF. The CDR3 DNA reads TGTGCCTGTCTAAGTGGCCTCCTTAATGAAAAACTGTTTTTT. The chain couples TRBV30 to TRBJ1-4; no firm D call. V dropped 6 bases and J dropped 4 bases, with 15 bases sitting between them. The CDR3 length is 14 residues. CDR1 and CDR2 (germline): GTSNPN, SVGIG (reference sequence).

This clone showed up just a few times. The genes are TRBV21-1 and TRBJ2-5. TRBV21-1 constitutes a pseudogene. This CDR3 has 17 amino acids. CDR3 in DNA: TGTGCCAGCAGCCCAAGGAAGGGGGGCCCCCAGTGGGAGACCCAGTACTTC. This translates into CASSPRKGGPQWETQYF.